This T cell receptor beta chain emerged from a study of T cells after yellow fever vaccination (dated by TCRdb to 2018 to 2020). Study-level background: The SMART-Seq v4 Ultra Low Input RNA kit was used to prepare libraries from fractions with low cell numbers. Two healthy male donors made up the cohort, one aged 18 to 29 years and the other aged 30 to 39 years. To follow T-cell clones before and after both primary and booster YFV17D yellow fever vaccination, bulk TCR alpha and beta repertoires underwent longitudinal sequencing. Blood was drawn at multiple timepoints before and after primary and secondary immunization, with bulk PBMC replicates and cell subsets isolated.

On this clonotype: Its cognate antigen has yet to be identified. Base qualities are not recorded, but no much larger clone differs from it by a single base.

On the study overall, not on this receptor specifically: Because the study included only two donors, the extent to which the findings can be generalized is limited. After the booster, most of the clones that had expanded following primary vaccination were detected again (about 95% of CD4 and 85% to 90% of CD8), which suggests that memory was broadly maintained. Compared with the primary T-cell response, the secondary T-cell response was weaker but faster, peaking on day 5 rather than day 15. Computational filtering was required because FACS-sorted repertoires could contain abundant contaminating clonotypes from the bulk population. A small fraction of clonotypes showed up in both the CD4 and CD8 compartments, probably as a result of convergent recombination.

The treatment or condition label here, explained by the study, means: live attenuated yellow fever vaccine strain. Two biological replicates of bulk PBMCs were collected at each blood-draw timepoint. PBMCs were isolated from peripheral blood using a standard Ficoll-Paque protocol. TriZol was used to extract RNA from bulk PBMCs, from CD4 and CD8 fractions, and from dextramer-positive and dextramer-negative fractions. Counted from cysteine to phenylalanine, this CDR3 has 16 amino acids. CDR3 DNA only is kept here, 48 bases in frame from base 1. Via the germline V gene (reference sequence), CDR1 is SEHNR and CDR2 FQNEAQ. Unmatched junction bases come to 9, with V trimmed by 2 bases and J by 8 bases. Synthesis of TCR cDNA relied on 5'RACE template switching, a step that introduced a universal primer site along with unique molecular identifiers. Priming for cDNA synthesis came from both the TCR alpha and TCR beta constant segments. Two PCR steps were used to amplify libraries, with sample barcodes and sequencing adapters being added in the second step. Libraries were sequenced on Illumina HiSeq 2500 (2x100 bp) or NovaSeq (2x150 bp). Concerning the study's data processing: MIGEC handled demultiplexing of reads and collapsing into UMI consensus sequences, while MiXCR performed V(D)J alignment. Clonotypes responding to the vaccine were identified with edgeR on replicate PBMC samples, with the criteria of FDR below 0.01 and a log2 fold change above 5 up to day 15. Each bulk clonotype was labeled CD4 or CD8 based on which sequenced repertoire, CD4 or CD8, contained the clonotype at higher abundance. TCRdb trimmed public reads at Q25 via fastp, called clones via MiXCR and kept in-frame beta chains. CDR3 protein duplicates are merged, each entry listing the most common genes and DNA. The V and J calls, along with clone size, are taken from TCRdb and not from the paper's own processing. This sample comprises 300,000 to 400,000 distinct CDR3 sequences, 8.7% of them detected only once. The ten largest clones capture more than 15% of the sample.

Rearrangement joined TRBV7-9 to TRBJ1-4, with 9 middle bases fitting TRBD1. This specimen was PBMCs, taken on the day of the first yellow fever vaccination. This TCR was recovered from a man between 18 and 35 years old who received the YFV17D yellow fever vaccine. The DNA is as follows: TGTGCCAGCAGCTTAACCGGGACAGGGTTGGAGGAAAAACTGTTTTTT. Its protein product is CASSLTGTGLEEKLFF.